Following are 17 T cell receptor beta chains from one sample sequenced in a study of T cell responses to AZD1222 COVID-19 vaccine. The protocol was immunoSEQ multiplex PCR, while the TCRdb copy is restricted to in-frame clones and leaves out a portion. Among about 110,000 clones, approximately 86% were seen once, and the ten largest hold about 3%. The sequencing used peripheral blood, collected on day 0 of AZD1222 vaccination. All receptors derive from an adult in good health.

The chain joins TRBV4-3 to TRBJ2-3; 9 nucleotides line up with TRBD2. The germline V gene encodes CDR1 LGHNA and CDR2 YSLEER. The CDR3 extends over 17 amino acids. V lost 1 base and J lost 1; bases outside the gene matches: 6. The CDR3 DNA reads TGCGCCAGCAGCCAAGGGTGGGCTAGCGGGGGCACAGATACGCAGTATTTT. Protein sequence: CASSQGWASGGTDTQYF.

The chain combines TRBV7-9 with TRBJ2-1; 10 nucleotides align to TRBD1. Trimming removed 6 bases from V and 4 bases from J; junction bases left unmatched: 9. Germline values: CDR1 SEHNR, CDR2 FQNEAQ (reference sequence). The CDR3 covers 16 residues. CDR3 loop: CASRQRQGAPYNEQFF. CDR3 DNA sequence: TGTGCCAGCAGACAGAGACAGGGGGCGCCATACAATGAGCAGTTCTTC. Full variable domain (remainder filled in from reference TRBV7-9 and TRBJ2-1): DTGVSQNPRHKITKRGQNVTFRCDPISEHNRLYWYRQTLGQGPEFLTYFQNEAQLEKSRLLSDRFSAERPKGSFSTLEIQRTEQGDSAMYLCASRQRQGAPYNEQFFGPGTRLTVL.

The DNA of the CDR3 is TGTGCCAGCAGCACTATGGGGAATTCGGACACTGAAGCTTTCTTT. Encoded protein: CASSTMGNSDTEAFF. The chain recombines TRBV9 with TRBJ1-1; no clear D gene. V gave up 4 bases and J gave up 3 bases, with 16 bases separating them. Germline V lookup: CDR1 SGDLS, CDR2 YYNGEE. CDR3 length equals 15 residues.

V gene TRBV6-4 combines with J gene TRBJ2-5, with a possible D match to TRBD2 (5 bases). The germline CDR1 and CDR2 sequences are MRHNA and SNTAGT. V gave up 6 bases and J gave up 7 bases, with 15 bases separating them. There are 13 residues in the CDR3. Here the CDR3 DNA reads TGTGCCAGCAGCGAATCCGGGGTTGGGACCCAGTACTTC. It is translated as CASSESGVGTQYF.

This clone was detected a few times. The genes are TRBV11-3 and TRBJ2-1, with 7 bases identical to TRBD1. The CDR3 totals 13 residues. The junction had 5 bases not matched to a gene; V was cut back by 6 bases and J by 6 bases. The germline gives CDR1 SGHNT, CDR2 YENEEA. CDR3 residues: CASSEQGSNEQFF. CDR3 nucleotide sequence: TGTGCCAGCAGTGAACAGGGGTCCAATGAGCAGTTCTTC.

This rearrangement joins TRBV30 to TRBJ1-1; D gene unclear. The CDR3 totals 13 residues. V was pared by 2 bases and J by 1 base, with 8 bases between. Looked up from germline, CDR1 is GTSNPN and CDR2 is SVGIG (reference sequence). CDR3 protein: CAWSLSPNTEAFF. CDR3 coding DNA: TGTGCCTGGAGTCTATCCCCGAACACTGAAGCTTTCTTT.

DNA of the CDR3: TGTGCCAGCAGTTTACCCTGGGACCTAGCGGCGGGGCCACGACTCCAAGAGACCCAGTACTTC. It codes for CASSLPWDLAAGPRLQETQYF. V gene TRBV28 combines with J gene TRBJ2-5; TRBD2 agrees at 7 bases. The CDR3 sequence is 21 residues long. Germline-derived CDR1 and CDR2 are MDHEN and SYDVKM. V gave up 2 bases and J gave up 1 base; unmatched junction bases: 22.

The gene calls are TRBV15 and TRBJ1-2; D gene unclear. The CDR3 has 12 residues. The germline V gene has CDR1 LNHNV and CDR2 YYDKDF (reference sequence). Deletions cut 0 bases from V and 5 bases from J, with 4 bases between. The CDR3 spells CATSRDGYGYTF. The CDR3 DNA sequence: TGTGCCACCAGCAGAGATGGGTATGGCTACACCTTC.

The V and J genes are TRBV19 and TRBJ2-7; D remains unclear. The CDR3 has 15 residues. V lost 1 base, J lost 4 bases, and 14 bases lay in between. Germline assignment: CDR1 LNHDA and CDR2 SQIVND (reference sequence). CDR3 nucleotides: TGTGCCAGTAGTATAGCTGATGCTCCCCCTTACGAGCAGTACTTC. Its protein is CASSIADAPPYEQYF.

This clone was recorded a few times. The chain has TRBV6-5 and TRBJ2-2; D tentatively reads TRBD1 or TRBD2 (5 bases each). This CDR3 comprises 14 residues. Germline lookup yields CDR1 MNHEY and CDR2 SVGAGI. V lost 2 bases and J lost 1, with 5 bases in between. The CDR3 is CASSYGGNTGELFF. The CDR3 coding sequence is TGTGCCAGCAGTTACGGGGGGAACACCGGGGAGCTGTTTTTT.

The chain joins TRBV5-6 to TRBJ1-5; no firm D call. Looked up from germline, CDR1 is SGHDT and CDR2 is YYEEEE. Deletions cut 6 bases from V and 3 bases from J, with 19 bases between. The CDR3 spans 16 residues. This chain's CDR3 is CASTLSTGSINQPQHF. CDR3 bases: TGTGCCAGCACCCTTAGCACCGGATCGATCAATCAGCCCCAGCATTTT.

V is TRBV10-1 and J is TRBJ2-3; 8 bases line up with TRBD1. CDR3 length: 14 residues. Germline CDR1 and CDR2: WNHNN and SYGVQD (reference sequence). V lost 6 bases, J lost 1 base, and 3 bases stayed unmatched. This chain's CDR3 is CASRTGVGTDTQYF. The CDR3 coding sequence is TGCGCCAGCAGGACAGGGGTCGGCACAGATACGCAGTATTTT.

This chain uses TRBV21-1 with TRBJ2-1; the table gives TRBD2 as D, unverified against the DNA. TRBV21-1 is noted as a pseudogene. The CDR3 spans 18 residues. The chain's CDR3 is CASINHRGGSPPYNEQFF. The DNA of the CDR3 is TGTGCCAGCATAAACCACCGGGGCGGGAGTCCCCCCTACAATGAGCAGTTCTTC.

The genes are TRBV19 and TRBJ2-7, with D possibly being TRBD2 (6 bases). Germline CDR1 LNHDA, CDR2 SQIVND (reference sequence). V shed 3 bases and J shed 6 bases, with 12 bases lying between them. This CDR3 is built from 13 residues. CDR3 residues: CASSIGGLSEQYF. The CDR3 DNA reads as TGTGCCAGTAGTATTGGAGGGCTTTCCGAGCAGTACTTC.

J is TRBJ2-5 and V is TRBV9, with TRBD1 identical over 7 bases. There are 14 residues in the CDR3. CDR1 and CDR2 from the germline V gene are SGDLS and YYNGEE. Germline trimming cut 3 bases from V and 2 bases from J; bases unmatched to any gene: 4. DNA of the CDR3: TGTGCCAGCAGCGGTGGACAGGTACAAGAGACCCAGTACTTC. Translated, it gives CASSGGQVQETQYF.

The chain carries TRBV10-1 and TRBJ2-1; TRBD1 agrees at 9 bases. The J segment lost 7 bases and the V segment lost 3 bases, leaving 7 bases of the junction unmatched. Germline loops: CDR1 WNHNN, CDR2 SYGVQD (reference sequence). This CDR3 contains 15 residues. In DNA form, the CDR3 reads TGCGCCAGCAGTGATTTGGGACAGGGTTTTAATGAGCAGTTCTTC. Its translation is CASSDLGQGFNEQFF.

This clone occurred a few times. V is TRBV29-1 and J is TRBJ2-1; D is perhaps TRBD2 (6 bases). Trimming removed 1 base from V and 7 bases from J, with 17 bases in between. CDR1 and CDR2 from the germline V gene are SQVTM and ANQGSEA. This CDR3 contains 15 residues. In DNA form, the CDR3 reads TGCAGCGTTGAAGGGAACCCACGGGAGCTGAATGAGCAGTTCTTC. Translating gives CSVEGNPRELNEQFF.